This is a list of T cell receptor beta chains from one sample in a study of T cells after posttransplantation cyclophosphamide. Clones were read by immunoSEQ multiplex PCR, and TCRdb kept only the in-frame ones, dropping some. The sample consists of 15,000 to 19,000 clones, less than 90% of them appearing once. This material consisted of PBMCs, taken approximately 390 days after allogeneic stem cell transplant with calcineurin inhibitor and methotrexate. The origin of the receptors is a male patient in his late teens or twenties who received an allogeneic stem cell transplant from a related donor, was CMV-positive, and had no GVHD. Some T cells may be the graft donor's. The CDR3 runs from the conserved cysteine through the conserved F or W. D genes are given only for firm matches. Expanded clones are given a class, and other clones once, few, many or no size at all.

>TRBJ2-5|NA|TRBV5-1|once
TGCGCCAGCAGGACAGGATGGGGGCAAGAGACCCAGTACTTC
CASRTGWGQETQYF
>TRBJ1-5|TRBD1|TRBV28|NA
TGTGCCAGCAGTTTTGATACAGGGGGGGGTCAGCCCCAGCATTTT
CASSFDTGGGQPQHF
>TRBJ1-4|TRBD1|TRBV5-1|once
TGCGCCAGCAGCTTGTTAGGGACAGGGGGGACTGAAAAACTGTTTTTT
CASSLLGTGGTEKLFF
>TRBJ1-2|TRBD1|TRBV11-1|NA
TGTGCCAGCAGCTCGACAGGGGGCATGGACTATGGCTACACCTTC
CASSSTGGMDYGYTF
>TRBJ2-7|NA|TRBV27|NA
TGTGCCAGCAGTTCCGGTTCGAGCGGGCACCGGGAGCAGTACTTC
CASSSGSSGHREQYF
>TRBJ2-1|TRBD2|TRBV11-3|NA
TGTGCCAGCAGCTTAGATTCGCTAGCGGGTCGCTACAATGAGCAGTTCTTC
CASSLDSLAGRYNEQFF
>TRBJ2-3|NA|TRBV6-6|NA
TGTGCCAGCAGTTTCAGGGGAACAGATACGCAGTATTTT
CASSFRGTDTQYF
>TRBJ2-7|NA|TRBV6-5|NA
TGTGCCAGCGCCCACTCAGGCTACGAGCAGTACTTC
CASAHSGYEQYF
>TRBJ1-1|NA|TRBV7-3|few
TGTGCCAGCAGCTTATTACCGGGGGCTGAAGCTTTCTTT
CASSLLPGAEAFF
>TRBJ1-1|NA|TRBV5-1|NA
TGCGCCAGCAGTGGCAGGGAGGTACCGAACACTGAAGCTTTCTTT
CASSGREVPNTEAFF
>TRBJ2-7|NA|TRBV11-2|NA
TGTGCCAGCAGCCTCGGACAGATCTACGAGCAGTACTTC
CASSLGQIYEQYF
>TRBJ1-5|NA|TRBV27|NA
TGTGCCAGCAGTATCAGGTCAGGGCAGCCCCAGCATTTT
CASSIRSGQPQHF
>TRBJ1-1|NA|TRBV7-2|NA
TGTGCCAGCAGCGGAGATAGCATCCTCGGGATGAACACTGAAGCTTTCTTT
CASSGDSILGMNTEAFF
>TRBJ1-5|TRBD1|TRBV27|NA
TGTGCCAGCAGTCGGACAGGGGCAGGGCAGCCCCAGCATTTT
CASSRTGAGQPQHF
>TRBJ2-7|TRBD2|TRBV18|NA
TGTGCTTCGCAGAGCGGGAGTTCCTACGAGCAGTACTTC
CASQSGSSYEQYF
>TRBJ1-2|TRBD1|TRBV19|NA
TGTGCCAGTAGTATAGCAGGGACAGATGGCCCGATCGTCTATGGCTACACCTTC
CASSIAGTDGPIVYGYTF
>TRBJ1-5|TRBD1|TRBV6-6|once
TGTGCCAGCTGGGCCCAGACAGGGGCCCCGGATCAGCCCCAGCATTTT
CASWAQTGAPDQPQHF
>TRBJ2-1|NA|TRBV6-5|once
TGTGCCAGCAGCGGAGGAGCAGGGGCCTACAGTGAGCAGTTCTTC
CASSGGAGAYSEQFF
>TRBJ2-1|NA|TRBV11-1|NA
TGTGCCAGCAGCTTAGACAGGAGACGTGAGCAGTTCTTC
CASSLDRRREQFF
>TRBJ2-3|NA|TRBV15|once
TGTGCCACCAGCAGAGTGCCCCGGGATACGCAGTATTTT
CATSRVPRDTQYF
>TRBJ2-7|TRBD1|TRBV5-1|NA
TGCGCCAGCAGCTCAACCGAGTGGACAGGGCCGGCTAATCGGTACTTC
CASSSTEWTGPANRYF
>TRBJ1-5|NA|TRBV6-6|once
TGTGCCAGCTCCCCGGGGGGGTGGGAGCCCCAGCATTTT
CASSPGGWEPQHF
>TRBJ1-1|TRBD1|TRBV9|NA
TGTGCCAGCGGGTCACAGGGGGCGGCGAACACTGAAGCTTTCTTT
CASGSQGAANTEAFF
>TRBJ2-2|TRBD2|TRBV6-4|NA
TGTGCCAGCAGTGATAGTAAGACTAGCGGGAGGTGGGGTTGCACCGGGGAGCTGTTTTTT
CASSDSKTSGRWGCTGELFF
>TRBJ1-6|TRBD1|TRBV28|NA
TGTGCCAGCAGTTTCGGGACAGGGGCTCAGGCACCCCTCCACTTT
CASSFGTGAQAPLHF
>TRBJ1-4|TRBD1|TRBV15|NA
TGTGCCACCAGGGGTATCGGGACAGGGAATGAAAAACTGTTTTTT
CATRGIGTGNEKLFF
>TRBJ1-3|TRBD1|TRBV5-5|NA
TGTGCCAGCAGCTTGGTGCCCGGGACAGGGGGCCCTGGAAACACCATATATTTT
CASSLVPGTGGPGNTIYF
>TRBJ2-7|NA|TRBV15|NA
TGTGCCACCAGCAGAGATACCGACGGCTACTACGAGCAGTACTTC
CATSRDTDGYYEQYF
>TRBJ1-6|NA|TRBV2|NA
TGTGCCAGCAGGAGACAGGCCTCCTATAATTCACCCCTCCACTTT
CASRRQASYNSPLHF
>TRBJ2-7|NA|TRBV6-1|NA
TGTGCCAGCAGCCCCGACACCTACGAGCAGTACTTC
CASSPDTYEQYF
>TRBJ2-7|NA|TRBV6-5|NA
TGTGCCAGCGTTTCATCCGGGATGGGCGGCGAGCAGTACTTC
CASVSSGMGGEQYF
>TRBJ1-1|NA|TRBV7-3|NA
TGTGCCAGCAGCCCAGGGGAGGGGGCTGAAGCTTTCTTT
CASSPGEGAEAFF
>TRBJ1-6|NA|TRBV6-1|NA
TGTGCCAGCAGCCCTTTCGGAGCGGGGAATTCACCCCTCCACTTT
CASSPFGAGNSPLHF
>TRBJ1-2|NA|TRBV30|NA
TGTGCCTGGGGCAGGGAGGCACCGAAGGATGGCTACACCTTC
CAWGREAPKDGYTF
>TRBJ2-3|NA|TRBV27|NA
TGTGCCAGCAAGAAAACTAGTCCAGATACGCAGTATTTT
CASKKTSPDTQYF
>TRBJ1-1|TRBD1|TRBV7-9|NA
TGTGCCAGCAGCTTGGGACAGGGTGCAGCTTTCTTT
CASSLGQGAAFF
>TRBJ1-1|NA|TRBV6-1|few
TGTGCCAGCAGTTCAAACGGGGGGAACACTGAAGCTTTCTTT
CASSSNGGNTEAFF
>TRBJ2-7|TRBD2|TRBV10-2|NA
TGCGCCAGCAGGTTAGCGGGAGGGCCGAGCGAGCAGTACTTC
CASRLAGGPSEQYF
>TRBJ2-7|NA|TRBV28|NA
TGTGCCAGCAGTATCGACAGTTCCTACGAGCAGTACTTC
CASSIDSSYEQYF
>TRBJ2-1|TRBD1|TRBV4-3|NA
TGCGCCAGCAGCCAAGATGCACCCGGACAGGGGGCGCCTGGTCGGTTCTTC
CASSQDAPGQGAPGRFF
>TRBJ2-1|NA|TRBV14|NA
TGTGCCAGCAGCCAAGACAGGGCCCTACATTACAGTGAGCAGTTCTTC
CASSQDRALHYSEQFF
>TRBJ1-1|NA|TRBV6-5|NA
TGTGCCAGCAGGAGGACAGACATGAACACTGAAGCTTTCTTT
CASRRTDMNTEAFF
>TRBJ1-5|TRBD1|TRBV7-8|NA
TGTGCCAGCAGGGGACAGGGGTTCGGTCAGCCCCAGCATTTT
CASRGQGFGQPQHF
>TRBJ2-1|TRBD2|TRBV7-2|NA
TGTGCCAGCAGCTTAGATAGCGGGAGGGTGAGTGAGCAGTTCTTC
CASSLDSGRVSEQFF
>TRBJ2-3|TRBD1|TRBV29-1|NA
TGCAGCGTTGAACCGAAGGACAGGGGAGGCACAGATACGCAGTATTTT
CSVEPKDRGGTDTQYF
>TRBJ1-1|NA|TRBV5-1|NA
TGCGCCAGCAGTTCGAACATCCAGATGAACACTGAAGCTTTCTTT
CASSSNIQMNTEAFF
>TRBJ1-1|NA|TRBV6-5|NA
TGTGCCAGCAGTTACTCGGGGGCGCGGACCTTT
CASSYSGARTF
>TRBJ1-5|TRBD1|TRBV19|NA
TGTGCCAGTACAGAAAAGGGGACAGGGCGAAGACAGCCCCAGCATTTT
CASTEKGTGRRQPQHF
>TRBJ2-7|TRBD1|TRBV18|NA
TGTGCCAGCTCACCCCTCGGGACAGGGGGCTCCTACGAGCAGTACTTC
CASSPLGTGGSYEQYF
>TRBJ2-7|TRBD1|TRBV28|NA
TGTGCCAGCAGTTTACCAGGGGGCTCCTACGAGCAGTACTTC
CASSLPGGSYEQYF
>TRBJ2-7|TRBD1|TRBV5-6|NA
TGTGCCAGCAGCAATGACAGGGCGAACTACGAGCAGTACTTC
CASSNDRANYEQYF
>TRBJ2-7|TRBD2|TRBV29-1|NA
TGCAGCGGAACCGGGACTAGCGGGAACTCGAACGAGCAGTACTTC
CSGTGTSGNSNEQYF
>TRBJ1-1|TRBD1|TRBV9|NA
TGTGCCAGCAGCGGACAGGGGGTGGTGAACACTGAAGCTTTCTTT
CASSGQGVVNTEAFF
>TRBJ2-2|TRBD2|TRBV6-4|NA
TGTGCCAGCAGTACTAGCGGGGGGAACACCGGGGAGCTGTTTTTT
CASSTSGGNTGELFF